This entry concerns a single TCR beta chain. This sample is drawn from a study of blood T cell repertoires in COVID-19. About the research overall: Some COVID-19 samples were acute and others convalescent; all came from the United States, Italy and Spain. T cells, B-cell-depleted T cells, or PBMCs supplied cDNA or gDNA.

Germline-derived CDR1 and CDR2 are SGHRS and YFSETQ. V was pared by 4 bases and J by 4 bases, with 3 bases of the junction left unmatched. The CDR3 spans 13 residues. Original processing methods: It was from reference gene primer amplification that nucleated cell counts were estimated. Repertoires were generated with immunoSEQ multiplex PCR, while TCRdb's copy carries only in-frame clones and drops some. V, J and clone size derive from that table, while D and trimming were established from the DNA sequence. The profile shows some 56,000 clones, roughly 82% of them singletons. The rearrangement uses TRBV5-1 and TRBJ1-2; 8 bases map to TRBD1. The TCR comes from an elderly woman with acute or convalescent COVID-19. The sample consisted of peripheral blood. In nucleotides, the CDR3 is TGCGCCAGCAGCACGGGACAGGTCTATGGCTACACCTTC. Its protein is CASSTGQVYGYTF. The full variable domain, rest sourced from reference TRBV5-1 and TRBJ1-2, is KAGVTQTPRYLIKTRGQQVTLSCSPISGHRSVSWYQQTPGQGLQFLFEYFSETQRNKGNFPGRFSGRQFSNSRSEMNVSTLELGDSALYLCASSTGQVYGYTFGSGTRLTVV.